This TCR beta chain emerged from a study of siplizumab effects on memory and regulatory T cells. The assay was immunoSEQ multiplex PCR, and TCRdb's table has in-frame clones only and misses some. The sample lists 65,000 to 85,000 clones, 85% to 95% seen once, with about 5% in the top ten. Findings of the study overall: An assignable naive or memory phenotype was lacking in roughly 80-97% of proliferating CD4+ or CD8+ clones. Naive T cells looked more diverse than memory cells and looked like major alloresponse contributors.

This CDR3 comprises 13 residues. Trimming at V came to 1 base and at J to 11 bases, leaving 4 bases not matched to a gene. Per germline, CDR1 SGHAT and CDR2 FQNNGV. As to this clone: The antigen is unknown.

Specimen: CD8+ T cells sorted from blood. The chain is built from TRBV11-2 and TRBJ1-2; 10 nucleotides align to TRBD1. The TCR originated in a human donor in good health. The CDR3 coding sequence is TGTGCCAGCAGCTTAGGTGGGACAGGGGATTACACCTTC. Translated, it gives CASSLGGTGDYTF.